This TCR beta chain is from a study of memory B cells and T cells in multiple sclerosis. General study findings and limits: Shared clonotype counts depended on differing compartment clone-set sizes and were normalized.

The repertoire was sequenced with immunoSEQ multiplex PCR; TCRdb's copy has only in-frame clones and lacks some. The sample gives about 32,000 clones, roughly 86% of which show up once; roughly 2.5% is in the top ten. With respect to this clone: Its antigen remains unidentified.

The CDR3 spans 15 residues. Trimming pared 1 base from V and 5 bases from J, leaving 14 bases between. The germline V gene has CDR1 MNHEY and CDR2 SMNVEV (reference sequence). After stimulus-free culture, autoproliferating CFSE-dim and non-proliferating CFSE-high T cells were sequenced separately. Replicate wells were pooled after approximately seven days of stimulus-free culture of more than 45 million CFSE-labeled PBMCs. Without exogenous stimuli, approximately 0.46 uM CFSE-labeled PBMCs were cultured serum-free. Sequencing was performed on PBMCs from blood kept in culture. The chain links TRBV27 to TRBJ1-1; tentatively, D is TRBD1 (5 bases). The clonotype was recovered from a human donor with multiple sclerosis. The CDR3 reads CASSLFGQGDTEAFF. CDR3 nucleotide sequence: TGTGCCAGCAGTTTATTCGGCCAGGGAGATACTGAAGCTTTCTTT.